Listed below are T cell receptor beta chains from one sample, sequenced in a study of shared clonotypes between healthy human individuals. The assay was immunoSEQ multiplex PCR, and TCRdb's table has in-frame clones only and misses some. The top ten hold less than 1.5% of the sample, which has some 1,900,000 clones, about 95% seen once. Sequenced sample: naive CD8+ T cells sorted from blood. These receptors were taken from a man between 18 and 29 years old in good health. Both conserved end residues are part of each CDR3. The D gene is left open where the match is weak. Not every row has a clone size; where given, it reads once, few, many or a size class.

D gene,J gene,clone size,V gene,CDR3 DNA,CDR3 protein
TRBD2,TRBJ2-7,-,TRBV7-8,TGTGCCAGCAGATCTAGCGGGGGTATGAGCTCCTACGAGCAGTACTTC,CASRSSGGMSSYEQYF
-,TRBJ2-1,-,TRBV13,TGTGCCAGCACCAAAACTTACGCGGGGTACAATGAGCAGTTCTTC,CASTKTYAGYNEQFF
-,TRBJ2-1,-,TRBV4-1,TGCGCCAGCAGCTTGGGCTCCTACAATGAGCAGTTCTTC,CASSLGSYNEQFF
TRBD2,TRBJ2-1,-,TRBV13,TGTGCCAGCAGCTGGGGGACTAGCGGTGGTTACAATGAGCAGTTCTTC,CASSWGTSGGYNEQFF
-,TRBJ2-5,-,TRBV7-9,TGTGCCAGCAGCCTCCTGAGTTTCCTCCAAGAGACCCAGTACTTC,CASSLLSFLQETQYF
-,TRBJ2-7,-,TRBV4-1,TGCGCCAGCAGCCAAGAATGGACGTGGGGCGAGCAGTACTTC,CASSQEWTWGEQYF
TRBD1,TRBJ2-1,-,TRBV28,TGTGCCAGCACCGGGACAGGGGAGTTTTCCTACAATGAGCAGTTCTTC,CASTGTGEFSYNEQFF
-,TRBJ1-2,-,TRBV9,TGTGCCAGCAGCCCCGGCTGGGGGGGGCTTTCCTATGGCTACACCTTC,CASSPGWGGLSYGYTF
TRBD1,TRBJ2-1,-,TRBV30,TGTGCCTGGAGTGTAGGGGGCGATGAGCAGTTCTTC,CAWSVGGDEQFF
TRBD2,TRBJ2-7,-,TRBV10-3,TGTCAGCCTACGGCGGGAGGGCCCCACGAGCAGTACTTC,CQPTAGGPHEQYF
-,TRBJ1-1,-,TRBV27,TGTGCCAGCAGTTGGGGACAAGACACTGAAGCTTTCTTT,CASSWGQDTEAFF
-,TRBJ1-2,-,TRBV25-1,TGTGCCAGCAGTGAAGCTGGGGACTACTATGGCTACACCTTC,CASSEAGDYYGYTF
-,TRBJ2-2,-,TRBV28,TGTGCCAGCAGTTTTGAGGAACGGATCACCGGGGAGCTGTTTTTT,CASSFEERITGELFF
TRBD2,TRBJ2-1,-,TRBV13,TGTGCCAGCAGCCAACCTAGCGGGAGCTCCTACAATGAGCAGTTCTTC,CASSQPSGSSYNEQFF
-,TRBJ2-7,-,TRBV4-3,TGCGCCAGCAGCCCCCTCAGGGGACCAGCCTACGAGCAGTACTTC,CASSPLRGPAYEQYF
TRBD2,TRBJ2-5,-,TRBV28,TGTGCCAGCAGTCCACGGACTAGCCCCCAAGAGACCCAGTACTTC,CASSPRTSPQETQYF
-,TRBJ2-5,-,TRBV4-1,TGCGCCAGCAGCCAAGTCTCAATGGGGTCCGGGCCAGGAGAGACCCAGTACTTC,CASSQVSMGSGPGETQYF
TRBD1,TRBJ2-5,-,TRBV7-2,TGTGCCAGCAGCTGGGACAGAGAAGAGACCCAGTACTTC,CASSWDREETQYF
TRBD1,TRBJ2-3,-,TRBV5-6,TGTGCCAGCAGCGGGGACAGGCCTAGCACAGATACGCAGTATTTT,CASSGDRPSTDTQYF
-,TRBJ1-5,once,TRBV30,TGTGCCTGGAGTGTGGGAACGTCGAGCAATCAGCCCCAGCATTTT,CAWSVGTSSNQPQHF
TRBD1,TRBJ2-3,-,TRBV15,TGTGCCACCAGCAGAGATAGCGACAGGGACAGGGACACGCAGTATTTT,CATSRDSDRDRDTQYF
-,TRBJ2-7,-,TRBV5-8,TGTGCCAGCAGCTTGGGGATTGGAGTGAGCTCCTACGAGCAGTACTTC,CASSLGIGVSSYEQYF
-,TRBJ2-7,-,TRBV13,TGTGCCAGCAGCTTAGGCAGAGGCTACGAGCAGTACTTC,CASSLGRGYEQYF
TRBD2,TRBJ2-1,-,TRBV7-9,TGTGCCAGCAGCTTAGCCAATAGCGGGAGGAATGAGCAGTTCTTC,CASSLANSGRNEQFF
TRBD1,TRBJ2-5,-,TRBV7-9,TGTGCCAGCGGGCGGATACAGGGGACAGAGGAGACCCAGTACTTC,CASGRIQGTEETQYF
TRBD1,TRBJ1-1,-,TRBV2,TGTGCCAGCAGTGGGCAGGGGGCTTTAATGAACACTGAAGCTTTCTTT,CASSGQGALMNTEAFF
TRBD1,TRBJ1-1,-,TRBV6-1,TGTGCCGTTGGGGGCCAGGGGGCGAACACTGAAGCTTTCTTT,CAVGGQGANTEAFF
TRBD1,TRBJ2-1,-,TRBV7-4,TGTGCCAGCAGCCCAGCCGGGACAGCCGTGGACTCCTCCTACAATGAGCAGTTCTTC,CASSPAGTAVDSSYNEQFF
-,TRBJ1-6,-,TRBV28,TGTGCCAGCAGTTCGTCTCCTGACGGGGGCCGGGGTTCACCCCTCCACTTT,CASSSSPDGGRGSPLHF
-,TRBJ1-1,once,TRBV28,TGTGCCAGCAGTATAGGGGATGCGGGTTGGACTGAAGCTTTCTTT,CASSIGDAGWTEAFF
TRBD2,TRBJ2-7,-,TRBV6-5,TGTGCCAGCAGTTCTCCCCCGGGACTAAACTCCTACGAGCAGTACTTC,CASSSPPGLNSYEQYF
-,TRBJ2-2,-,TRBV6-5,TGTGCCAGCAGTTGGGGACAATACACCGGGGAGCTGTTTTTT,CASSWGQYTGELFF
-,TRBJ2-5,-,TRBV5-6,TGTGCCAGCAGCCAAAGGTATAACGGGGTGACTCAAGAGACCCAGTACTTC,CASSQRYNGVTQETQYF
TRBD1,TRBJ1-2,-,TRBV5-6,TGTGCCAGCAGCTTCGGGACAGTTTATTATGGCTACACCTTC,CASSFGTVYYGYTF
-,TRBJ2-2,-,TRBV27,TGTGCCAGCAGTTTCGTTCTGGGGGGGGCCATCGGCGGGGAGCTGTTTTTT,CASSFVLGGAIGGELFF
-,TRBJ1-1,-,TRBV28,TGTGCCAGCGGATACGGACCAAATGATGACTCCACTGAAGCTTTCTTT,CASGYGPNDDSTEAFF
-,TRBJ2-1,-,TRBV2,TGTGCCAGCAGTGAAGCGCTTAGGGGAGACAATGAGCAGTTCTTC,CASSEALRGDNEQFF
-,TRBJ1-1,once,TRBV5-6,TGTGCCAGCAGCTTGGGGGAGTCTAAAGCTTTCTTT,CASSLGESKAFF
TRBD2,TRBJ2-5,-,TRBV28,TGTGCCAGCAGTTACCCCGCGGGGGGGCAAGAGACCCAGTACTTC,CASSYPAGGQETQYF
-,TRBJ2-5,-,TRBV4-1,TGCGCCAGCAGCCAAGATCGGAGGGATCTCAACCAAGAGACCCAGTACTTC,CASSQDRRDLNQETQYF
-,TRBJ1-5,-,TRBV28,TGTGCCAGCAGTCTTGCCAGCAATCAGCCCCAGCATTTT,CASSLASNQPQHF
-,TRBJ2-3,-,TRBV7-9,TGTGCCAGCAGCTTAGTCCACAGGGACACGCAGTATTTT,CASSLVHRDTQYF
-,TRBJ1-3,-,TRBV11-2,TGTGCCAGCAGCTTCAGAGGGGTGTCTGGAAACACCATATATTTT,CASSFRGVSGNTIYF
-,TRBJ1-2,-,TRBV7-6,TGTGCCAGCAGCCCCGACAGAGGGCTGCATGGCTACACCTTC,CASSPDRGLHGYTF
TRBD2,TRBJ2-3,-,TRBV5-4,TGTGCCAGCAGCTTCACTGGCGCTAGCGGAGATACGCAGTATTTT,CASSFTGASGDTQYF